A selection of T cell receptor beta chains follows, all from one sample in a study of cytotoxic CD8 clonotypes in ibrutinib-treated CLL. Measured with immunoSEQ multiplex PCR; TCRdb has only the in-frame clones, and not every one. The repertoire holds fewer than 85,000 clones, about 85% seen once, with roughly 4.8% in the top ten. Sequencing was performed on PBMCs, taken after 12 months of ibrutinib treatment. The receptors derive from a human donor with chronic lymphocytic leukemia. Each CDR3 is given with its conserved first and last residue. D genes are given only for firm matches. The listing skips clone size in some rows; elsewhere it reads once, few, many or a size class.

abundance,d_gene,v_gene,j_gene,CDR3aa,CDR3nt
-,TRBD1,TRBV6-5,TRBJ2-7,CASSYGTGTYEQYF,TGTGCCAGCAGTTACGGGACAGGTACCTACGAGCAGTACTTC
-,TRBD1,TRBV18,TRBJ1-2,CASSEQGADYGYTF,TGTGCCAGCTCCGAACAGGGGGCCGACTATGGCTACACCTTC
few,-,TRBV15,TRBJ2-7,CATSRDLRTNYEQYF,TGTGCCACCAGCAGAGATCTGAGGACAAACTACGAGCAGTACTTC
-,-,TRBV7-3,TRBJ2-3,CASSLTGLDTQYF,TGTGCCAGCAGCTTAACGGGGCTAGATACGCAGTATTTT
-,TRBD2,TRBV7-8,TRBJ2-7,CASSLGLAVGEQYF,TGTGCCAGCAGCTTGGGGCTAGCGGTGGGGGAGCAGTACTTC
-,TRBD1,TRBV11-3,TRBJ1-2,CASSLGQGFNYGYTF,TGTGCCAGCAGCTTGGGACAGGGATTTAACTATGGCTACACCTTC
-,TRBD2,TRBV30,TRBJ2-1,CPHLTSGRVSTHNEQFF,TGTCCCCACCTGACTAGCGGGAGGGTAAGCACACACAATGAGCAGTTCTTC
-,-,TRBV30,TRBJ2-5,CAWSVGGAQETQYF,TGTGCCTGGAGTGTAGGGGGGGCTCAAGAGACCCAGTACTTC
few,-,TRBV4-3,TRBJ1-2,CASSQEGQGRYGYTF,TGCGCCAGCAGCCAAGAGGGGCAGGGGCGCTATGGCTACACCTTC
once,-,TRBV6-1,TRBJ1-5,CASSGLGGNQPQHF,TGTGCCAGCAGTGGATTGGGGGGCAATCAGCCCCAGCATTTT
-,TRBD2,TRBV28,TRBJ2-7,CASSLFWATGGSSPNYEQYF,TGTGCCAGCAGTTTATTTTGGGCCACTGGCGGGAGTTCACCCAACTACGAGCAGTACTTC
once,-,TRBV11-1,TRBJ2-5,CASSQTTQETQYF,TGTGCCAGCAGCCAGACTACTCAAGAGACCCAGTACTTC
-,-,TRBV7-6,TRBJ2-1,CASSLELEDEQFF,TGTGCCAGCAGCTTAGAGTTGGAGGATGAGCAGTTCTTC
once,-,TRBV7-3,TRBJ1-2,CASSPMAPGQGYGYTF,TGTGCCAGCAGCCCCATGGCCCCAGGGCAGGGCTATGGCTACACCTTC
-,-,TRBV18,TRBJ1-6,CASSPPGSYNSPLHF,TGTGCCAGCTCACCACCGGGCTCCTATAATTCACCCCTCCACTTT
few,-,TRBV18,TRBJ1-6,CASSPGGTLGSPLHF,TGTGCCAGCTCACCGGGGGGGACTCTCGGGTCACCCCTCCACTTT
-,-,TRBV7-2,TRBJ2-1,CASTPGSRFLQLEQFF,TGTGCCAGCACCCCGGGCTCTAGATTTCTCCAACTTGAGCAGTTCTTC
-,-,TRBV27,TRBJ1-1,CARPGGGPSTEAFF,TGTGCCCGCCCCGGGGGGGGGCCGAGCACTGAAGCTTTCTTT
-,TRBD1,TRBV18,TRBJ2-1,CASTPGQHNEQFF,TGTGCCAGCACCCCGGGACAGCACAATGAGCAGTTCTTC
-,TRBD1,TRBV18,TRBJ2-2,CASSGTANTGELFF,TGTGCCAGCTCGGGGACAGCGAACACCGGGGAGCTGTTTTTT
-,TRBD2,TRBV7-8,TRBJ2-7,CASSPSRLAGTYEQYF,TGTGCCAGCAGCCCCAGCCGACTAGCTGGTACCTACGAGCAGTACTTC
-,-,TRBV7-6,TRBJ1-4,CASSLGEVEKLFF,TGTGCCAGCAGCTTAGGGGAGGTTGAAAAACTGTTTTTT
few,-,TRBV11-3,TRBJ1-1,CASSLGSNTEAFF,TGTGCCAGCAGCTTAGGGTCGAACACTGAAGCTTTCTTT
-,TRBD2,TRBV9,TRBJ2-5,CASSPRASGDETQYF,TGTGCCAGCAGCCCTCGGGCTAGCGGGGATGAGACCCAGTACTTC
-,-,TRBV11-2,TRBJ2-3,CASSPQEARGTDTQYF,TGTGCCAGCAGCCCCCAGGAGGCCCGGGGCACAGATACGCAGTATTTT
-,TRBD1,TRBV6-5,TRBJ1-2,CASSAGTGFNGYTF,TGTGCCAGCAGTGCCGGGACAGGCTTTAATGGCTACACCTTC